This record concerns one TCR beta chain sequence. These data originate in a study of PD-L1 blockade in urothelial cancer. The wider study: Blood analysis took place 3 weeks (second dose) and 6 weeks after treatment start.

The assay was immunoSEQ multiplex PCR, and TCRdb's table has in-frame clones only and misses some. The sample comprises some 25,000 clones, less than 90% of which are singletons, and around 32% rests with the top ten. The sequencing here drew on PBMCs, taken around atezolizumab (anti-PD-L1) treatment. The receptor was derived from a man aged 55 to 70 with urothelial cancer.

The CDR3 loop reads CASSPDRVPYTF. The CDR3 region has the DNA TGTGCCAGCTCACCCGACAGGGTCCCCTACACCTTC. The genes are TRBV18 and TRBJ1-2, with 7 bases matching TRBD1. The length of the CDR3 is 12 residues. Germline assignment: CDR1 KGHSH and CDR2 LQKENI. V was clipped by 3 bases and J by 10 bases; unmatched bases: 5.